One sample yielded the 29 T cell receptor beta chains listed below, sequenced in a study of shared clonotypes between healthy human individuals. The assay was immunoSEQ multiplex PCR, and TCRdb's table has in-frame clones only and misses some. The sample yields about 480,000 clones, around 79% seen once. The source material was PBMCs. These receptor sequences come from a woman in her thirties or forties in good health. Some clones in this sample may be carry-over from other donors' samples.

The V gene is TRBV9, the J gene TRBJ2-1; 9 bases are shared with TRBD2. The CDR3 is 14 residues long. Losses at the gene ends were 2 bases for V and 12 bases for J; bases not matched to a gene: 9. From germline, CDR1 is SGDLS and CDR2 YYNGEE. CDR3 coding DNA: TGTGCCAGCAGCGTTACTAGCGGGCCGCGTGCGCAGTTCTTC. Its translation: CASSVTSGPRAQFF.

Of note for this clone: An end of the junction does not agree with germline; a read error may underlie this. The CDR3 loop is CVSSPAEYNEQFF. CDR3 nucleotide sequence: TGTGTCAGCTCCCCGGCGGAGTACAATGAGCAGTTCTTC. V and J are TRBV28 and TRBJ2-1; D remains unclear. The CDR3 sequence is 13 residues long. Germline V gives CDR1 MDHEN, CDR2 SYDVKM.

The chain carries TRBV28 and TRBJ1-1; D ambiguous. V lost 7 bases and J lost 1, with 7 bases in between. This CDR3 contains 12 residues. CDR1 and CDR2 from the germline V gene are MDHEN and SYDVKM. CDR3 in amino acids: CASIEQNTEAFF. CDR3 coding DNA: TGTGCCAGCATTGAGCAGAACACTGAAGCTTTCTTT.

This chain connects TRBV19 to TRBJ1-5; D not resolved. This CDR3 is 17 amino acids long. The V end was cut by 3 bases, the J end by 4 bases, with 19 bases between. Germline V gene sequence: CDR1 LNHDA, CDR2 SQIVND (reference sequence). The CDR3 loop is CASSILGSHRLNQPQHF. The CDR3 nucleotides read TGTGCCAGTAGTATCCTAGGCAGCCACAGACTTAATCAGCCCCAGCATTTT. Together with reference TRBV19 and TRBJ1-5, the CDR3 gives the full variable domain: DGGITQSPKYLFRKEGQNVTLSCEQNLNHDAMYWYRQDPGQGLRLIYYSQIVNDFQKGDIAEGYSVSREKKESFPLTVTSAQKNPTAFYLCASSILGSHRLNQPQHFGDGTRLSIL.

This clone was observed many times. Other DNA sequences from this sample encode an identical CDR3 as well. This chain uses TRBV19 with TRBJ2-5; 11 nucleotides align to TRBD2. V shed 5 bases and J 3 bases; nucleotides not matched to a gene: 2. Germline V gene lookup returns CDR1 LNHDA and CDR2 SQIVND (reference sequence). CDR3 length: 14 residues. CDR3 DNA sequence: TGTGCCAGTAGTGCGGGACTAGCGGAAGAGACCCAGTACTTC. Its translation is CASSAGLAEETQYF.

Only a few counts were recorded for this clone. V gene TRBV5-8 combines with J gene TRBJ2-1; 7 bases are a match to TRBD2. CDR1 is SGHTS and CDR2 is YDEGEE in the germline V gene. Trimming cost V 6 bases and J 6 bases; bases outside gene matches: 9. The CDR3 runs 14 residues. The CDR3 DNA reads as TGTGCCAGCACCCTGAGGGAGGGCTTCAATGAGCAGTTCTTC. Translated: CASTLREGFNEQFF.

This chain uses TRBV5-1 with TRBJ1-5, with 7 bases identical to TRBD1. Germline lookup yields CDR1 SGHRS and CDR2 YFSETQ. The junction had 0 bases not matched to a gene; V was cut back by 0 bases and J by 0 bases. CDR3 length: 15 amino acids. CDR3 DNA: TGCGCCAGCAGCTTGGGGGACAGTAGCAATCAGCCCCAGCATTTT. Translated: CASSLGDSSNQPQHF.

The genes are TRBV5-4 and TRBJ2-5; the match to TRBD2 covers 9 bases. The CDR3 extends over 16 amino acids. Germline CDR1 SGHNT, CDR2 YYREEE (reference sequence). V lost 0 bases, J lost 4 bases, and 7 bases stayed unmatched. The CDR3, as DNA: TGTGCCAGCAGCTTGGATAGCGGGAGTCTTGGAGAGACCCAGTACTTC. Encoded protein: CASSLDSGSLGETQYF.

This sequence joins TRBV7-6 and TRBJ1-3; maybe TRBD1 (5 bases). The V and J ends lost 3 bases and 5 bases respectively, with 8 bases between them. There are 13 residues in the CDR3. Germline V gene sequence: CDR1 SGHVS, CDR2 FNYEAQ. CDR3 loop: CASSLGLRNTIYF. The CDR3 DNA reads as TGTGCCAGCAGCTTGGGACTGAGAAACACCATATATTTT.

CDR3 sequence reads: CASSFDLSSYNEQFF. CDR3 sequence (DNA): TGTGCCAGCAGTTTTGATCTAAGCTCCTACAATGAGCAGTTCTTC. This rearrangement joins TRBV28 to TRBJ2-1; no clear D gene. The CDR3 runs 15 residues. Germline CDR1 MDHEN, CDR2 SYDVKM. V was pared by 3 bases and J by 0 bases, with 9 bases between.

V and J are TRBV7-9 and TRBJ2-6; perhaps TRBD2 as D (6 bases). V dropped 1 base and J dropped 2 bases, with 9 bases sitting between them. The CDR3 is 16 residues long. Germline CDR1 is SEHNR and CDR2 is FQNEAQ (reference sequence). CDR3 coding DNA: TGTGCCAGCAGCTTAGTGGCGGGAACTGGGGCCAACGTCCTGACTTTC. It codes for CASSLVAGTGANVLTF.

The chain couples TRBV7-6 to TRBJ2-1, with TRBD2 identical over 8 bases. CDR3 length: 16 residues. Germline trimming cut 5 bases from V and 5 bases from J; bases unmatched to any gene: 11. CDR1 is SGHVS and CDR2 is FNYEAQ in the germline V gene. CDR3 coding DNA: TGTGCCAGCAGCGTCATGGCGGGAGGCGGGGACAATGAGCAGTTCTTC. The encoded protein is CASSVMAGGGDNEQFF.

As for this clone: Within the sample, other DNA sequences also encode this same CDR3. CDR3 region: CASSLGVGGTEAFF. DNA of the CDR3: TGTGCCAGCAGTCTCGGAGTGGGCGGCACTGAAGCTTTCTTT. V usage is TRBV27 and J usage is TRBJ1-1; D gene ambiguous. The CDR3 totals 14 residues. V was cut by 5 bases and J by 4 bases, with 14 bases left in between. Germline CDR1 is MNHEY and CDR2 is SMNVEV (reference sequence).

The chain has TRBV7-6 and TRBJ2-7; weak D call: TRBD1 (6 bases). The germline CDR1 and CDR2 sequences are SGHVS and FNYEAQ. Trimming left V 2 bases short and J 5 bases short, with 25 bases between. The CDR3 length is 18 residues. For the CDR3, the DNA is TGTGCCAGCAGCTTACTCCCATCTTGGACAGTGGTGGAAAACGAGCAGTACTTC. Its protein is CASSLLPSWTVVENEQYF.

This clone was recorded only once. A single base separates this from a much larger clone, so it may be a read error. This rearrangement joins TRBV11-2 to TRBJ2-7, with 9 bases matching TRBD1. With 4 bases clipped from V and 0 bases from J, the junction kept 1 base outside the gene matches. CDR1 is SGHAT and CDR2 is FQNNGV in the germline V gene. The CDR3 spans 14 residues. The CDR3 is CASSWTGDSYEQYF. CDR3 bases: TGTGCCAGCAGCTGGACAGGGGACTCCTACGAGCAGTACTTC.

This clone was seen a few times. The chain is built from TRBV27 and TRBJ1-2, with 7 bases aligning to TRBD1. The germline V gene encodes CDR1 MNHEY and CDR2 SMNVEV (reference sequence). The CDR3 covers 12 residues. V trimming: 8 bases; J trimming: 4 bases; junction bases outside the gene matches: 4. Here the CDR3 DNA reads TGTGCCAGCGGAGACAGGGTCTATGGCTACACCTTC. This translates into CASGDRVYGYTF.

This rearrangement joins TRBV15 to TRBJ2-3; either TRBD1 or TRBD2 may fit D (5 bases each). This CDR3 is 15 amino acids long. The germline V gene encodes CDR1 LNHNV and CDR2 YYDKDF (reference sequence). The V end lost 5 bases, the J end lost 2 bases, and 14 bases lay between the germline ends. CDR3 protein: CATSGRDPSTDTQYF. In nucleotides, the CDR3 is TGTGCCACCAGCGGAAGGGACCCATCCACAGATACGCAGTATTTT. Filled out from reference TRBV15 and TRBJ2-3, the complete variable domain reads DAMVIQNPRYQVTQFGKPVTLSCSQTLNHNVMYWYQQKSSQAPKLLFHYYDKDFNNEADTPDNFQSRRPNTSFCFLDIRSPGLGDTAMYLCATSGRDPSTDTQYFGPGTRLTVL.

The CDR3 nucleotides read TGTGCCAGCAGTGACCTCGGCAATGAGCAGTTCTTC. It translates to CASSDLGNEQFF. The rearrangement joins TRBV6-1 to TRBJ2-1; D unresolved. V was trimmed by 3 bases and J by 6 bases, leaving 6 bases between them. CDR3 length equals 12 residues. Germline V gives CDR1 MNHNS, CDR2 SASEGT.

CDR3 sequence: CASSERGEKLFF. The CDR3 region has the DNA TGTGCCAGCAGTGAAAGGGGTGAAAAACTGTTTTTT. This sequence joins TRBV6-1 and TRBJ1-4; D is possibly TRBD1 (5 bases). Trimming removed 2 bases at V and 7 bases at J, with 5 bases between. The CDR3 runs 12 residues. Germline loops: CDR1 MNHNS, CDR2 SASEGT.

Of note for this clone: Mismatch with germline at one junction end may stem from a read error. The V and J genes are TRBV7-7 and TRBJ2-3; D uncertain. This CDR3 region has 15 residues. Germline lookup yields CDR1 SSHAT and CDR2 FNYEAQ (reference sequence). The CDR3 DNA sequence: TGTGCTAGCAGCCCAGACCTAGGTGCGTCAGATACGCAGTATTTT. This encodes CASSPDLGASDTQYF. The entire variable domain, with the rest obtained from reference TRBV7-7 and TRBJ2-3, is as follows: GAGVSQSPRYKVTKRGQDVTLRCDPISSHATLYWYQQALGQGPEFLTYFNYEAQPDKSGLPSDRFSAERPEGSISTLTIQRTEQRDSAMYRCASSPDLGASDTQYFGPGTRLTVL.

The V call is TRBV2, the J call TRBJ2-7; a weak D match, TRBD2 (6 bases). CDR1 is SNHLY and CDR2 is FYNNEI in the germline V gene. The V gene lost 7 bases and the J gene lost 2 bases, with 9 bases spanning the gap. The CDR3 extends over 12 amino acids. CDR3 sequence: CASTGTPYEQYF. In nucleotides, the CDR3 is TGTGCCAGCACGGGGACTCCCTACGAGCAGTACTTC.

The V and J genes are TRBV19 and TRBJ2-2; 9 bases agree with TRBD2. CDR1 and CDR2 (germline): LNHDA, SQIVND (reference sequence). This CDR3 region has 17 residues. Trimming took 6 bases from V and 8 from J; bases not matched to a gene: 16. CDR3 coding DNA: TGTGCCAGTAGCCCATACCCCTCTAGCGGGATATCAGGGGAGCTGTTTTTT. This sequence encodes CASSPYPSSGISGELFF.

The genes are TRBV4-3 and TRBJ2-1, with 7 bases identical to TRBD2. Per germline, CDR1 LGHNA and CDR2 YSLEER. J was trimmed by 9 bases and V by 4 bases; bases with no gene match: 18. This CDR3 has 17 amino acids. The CDR3 protein is CASSRTTSPQPLFEQFF. The DNA for the CDR3 is TGCGCCAGCAGCCGCACGACTAGCCCCCAACCACTCTTTGAGCAGTTCTTC.

The chain combines TRBV28 with TRBJ2-7; TRBD2 is a possible D gene (6 bases). This CDR3 contains 14 residues. V was clipped by 6 bases and J by 4 bases, with 16 bases between them. CDR1 and CDR2 (germline): MDHEN, SYDVKM. The CDR3 region has the DNA TGTGCCAGCAGCCACGGGCGGAGGGTATACGAGCAGTACTTC. This translates into CASSHGRRVYEQYF.

The CDR3 is CASSSRTGEGYTF. CDR3 nucleotide sequence: TGTGCCAGCAGCTCTCGGACAGGGGAAGGCTACACCTTC. This chain links TRBV7-3 with TRBJ1-2; TRBD1 agrees at 9 bases. The CDR3 has 13 residues. Germline CDR1 reads SGHTA; CDR2 reads FQGTGA. Germline trimming cut 4 bases from V and 8 bases from J; bases unmatched to any gene: 5.

The genes are TRBV7-8 and TRBJ2-1; D is possibly TRBD2 (6 bases). Germline V lookup: CDR1 SGHVS, CDR2 FQNEAQ. Trimming removed 3 bases at V and 0 bases at J, with 15 bases between. The CDR3 has 17 amino acids. As DNA, the CDR3 is TGTGCCAGCAGCTTTCAAGGACGGACTATCTCCTACAATGAGCAGTTCTTC. Protein sequence: CASSFQGRTISYNEQFF.

V usage is TRBV7-9 and J usage is TRBJ2-3; TRBD2 aligns across 7 bases. Germline loops: CDR1 SEHNR, CDR2 FQNEAQ (reference sequence). This CDR3 is built from 15 residues. J was trimmed by 0 bases and V by 4 bases; bases with no gene match: 4. In DNA, the CDR3 is TGTGCCAGCAGCTATCTAGCGGCTAGCACAGATACGCAGTATTTT. This translates into CASSYLAASTDTQYF.

Only a few counts were recorded for this clone. The genes are TRBV29-1 and TRBJ1-1, with D hard to call. The CDR3 has 11 residues. With 5 bases removed from V and 7 bases from J, the gap between germline ends came to 11 bases. Germline V gene data show CDR1 as SQVTM and CDR2 as ANQGSEA. The CDR3 loop reads CSVREGSEAFF. Written as DNA, the CDR3 is TGCAGCGTTAGGGAAGGAAGTGAAGCTTTCTTT.

The CDR3 protein is CASSLIGTSGSGTQYF. Here the CDR3 DNA reads TGTGCCAGCAGCTTAATCGGGACTAGCGGGTCCGGGACCCAGTACTTC. The rearrangement joins TRBV11-1 to TRBJ2-5; 12 bases are a match to TRBD2. The trim removed 2 bases at V and 7 bases at J, leaving 8 bases unmatched. Germline V gives CDR1 SGHAT, CDR2 FQDESV (reference sequence). The CDR3 loop spans 16 amino acids.